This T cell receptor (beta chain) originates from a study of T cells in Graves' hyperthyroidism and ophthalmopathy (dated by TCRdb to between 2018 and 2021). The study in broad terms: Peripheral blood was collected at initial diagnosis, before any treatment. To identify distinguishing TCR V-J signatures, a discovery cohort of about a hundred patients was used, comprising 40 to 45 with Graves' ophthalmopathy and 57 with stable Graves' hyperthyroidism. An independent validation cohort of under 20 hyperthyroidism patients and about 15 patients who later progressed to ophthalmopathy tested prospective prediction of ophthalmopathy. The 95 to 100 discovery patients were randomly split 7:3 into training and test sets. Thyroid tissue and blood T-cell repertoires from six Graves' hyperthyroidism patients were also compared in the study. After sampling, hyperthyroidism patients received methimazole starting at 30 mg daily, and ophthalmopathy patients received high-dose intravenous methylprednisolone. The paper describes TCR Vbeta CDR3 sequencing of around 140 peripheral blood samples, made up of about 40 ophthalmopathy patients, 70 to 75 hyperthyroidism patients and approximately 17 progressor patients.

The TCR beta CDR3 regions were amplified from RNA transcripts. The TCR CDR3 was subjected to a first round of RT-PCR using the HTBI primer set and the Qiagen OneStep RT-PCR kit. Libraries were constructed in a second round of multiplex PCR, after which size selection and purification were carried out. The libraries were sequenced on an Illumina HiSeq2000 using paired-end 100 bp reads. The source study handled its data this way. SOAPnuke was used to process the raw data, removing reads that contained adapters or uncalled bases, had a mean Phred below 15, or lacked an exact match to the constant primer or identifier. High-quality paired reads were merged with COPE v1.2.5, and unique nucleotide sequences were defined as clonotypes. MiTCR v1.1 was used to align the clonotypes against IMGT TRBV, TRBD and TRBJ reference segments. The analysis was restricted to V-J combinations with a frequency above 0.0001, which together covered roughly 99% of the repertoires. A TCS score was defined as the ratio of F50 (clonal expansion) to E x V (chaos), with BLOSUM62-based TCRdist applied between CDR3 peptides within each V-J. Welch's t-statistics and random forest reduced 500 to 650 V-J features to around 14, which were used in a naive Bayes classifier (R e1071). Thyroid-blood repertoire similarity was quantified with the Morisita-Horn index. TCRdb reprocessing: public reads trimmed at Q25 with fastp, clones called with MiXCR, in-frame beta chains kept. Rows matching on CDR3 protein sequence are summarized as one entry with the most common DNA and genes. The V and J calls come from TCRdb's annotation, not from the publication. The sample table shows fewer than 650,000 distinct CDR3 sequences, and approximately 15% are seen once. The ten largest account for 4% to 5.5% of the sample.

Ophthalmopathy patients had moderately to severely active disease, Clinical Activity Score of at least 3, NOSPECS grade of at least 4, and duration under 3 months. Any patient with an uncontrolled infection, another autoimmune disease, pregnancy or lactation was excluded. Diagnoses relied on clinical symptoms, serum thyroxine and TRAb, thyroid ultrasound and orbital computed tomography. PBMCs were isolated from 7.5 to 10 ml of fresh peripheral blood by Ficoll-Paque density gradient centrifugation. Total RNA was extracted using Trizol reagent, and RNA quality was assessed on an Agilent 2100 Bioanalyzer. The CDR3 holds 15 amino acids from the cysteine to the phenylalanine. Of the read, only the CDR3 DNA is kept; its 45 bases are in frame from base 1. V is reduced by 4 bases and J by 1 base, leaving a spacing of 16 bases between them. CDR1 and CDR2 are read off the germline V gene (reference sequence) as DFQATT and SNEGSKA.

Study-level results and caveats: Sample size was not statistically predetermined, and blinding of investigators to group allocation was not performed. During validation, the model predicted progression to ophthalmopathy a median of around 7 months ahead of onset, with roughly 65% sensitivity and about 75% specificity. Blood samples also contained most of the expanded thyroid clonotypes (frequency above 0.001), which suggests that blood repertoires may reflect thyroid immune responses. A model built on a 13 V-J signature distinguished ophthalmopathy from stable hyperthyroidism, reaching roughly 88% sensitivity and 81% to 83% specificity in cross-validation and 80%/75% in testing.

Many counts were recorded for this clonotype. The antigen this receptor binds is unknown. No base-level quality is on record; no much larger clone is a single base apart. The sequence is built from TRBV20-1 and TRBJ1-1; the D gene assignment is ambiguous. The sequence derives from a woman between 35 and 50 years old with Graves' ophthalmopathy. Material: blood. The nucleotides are TGCAGTGCTATTCTCTTTCAGCCAGGGAACACTGAAGCTTTCTTT. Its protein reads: CSAILFQPGNTEAFF.